Presented here are 21 T cell receptor beta chains from one specimen sequenced in a study of technical replicates of blood from a handful of donors. The method was immunoSEQ multiplex PCR; TCRdb's version includes in-frame clones alone and lacks a portion of them. The sample consists of about 100,000 clones, approximately 94% of them appearing once. The sample taken for sequencing was T cells isolated from PBMCs. These receptors were collected from a human donor in good health.

This chain links TRBV6-1 with TRBJ2-1; 9 positions match TRBD1. Germline V lookup: CDR1 MNHNS, CDR2 SASEGT. The CDR3 has 15 residues. Trimming took 7 bases from V and 5 from J; bases not matched to a gene: 9. DNA for the CDR3: TGTGCCAGCATTCAACCGGGACAGGGCAACAATGAGCAGTTCTTC. This gives the protein CASIQPGQGNNEQFF.

The V and J genes are TRBV28 and TRBJ2-1; 14 nucleotides agree with TRBD2. The CDR3 contains 18 residues. Germline trimming cut 4 bases from V and 1 base from J; bases unmatched to any gene: 6. Germline CDR1 MDHEN, CDR2 SYDVKM. This CDR3 reads CASSSSGTSGGSYNEQFF. The CDR3 DNA follows: TGTGCCAGCAGTTCCTCCGGGACTAGCGGGGGTTCCTACAATGAGCAGTTCTTC.

V is TRBV18 and J is TRBJ2-5; 7 nucleotides match TRBD2. Trimming took 0 bases from V and 5 from J; bases not matched to a gene: 15. The CDR3 spans 18 residues. The germline gives CDR1 KGHSH, CDR2 LQKENI. CDR3: CASSPPFFGGGGEETQYF. Here the CDR3 DNA reads TGTGCCAGCTCACCACCGTTCTTTGGCGGGGGTGGTGAGGAGACCCAGTACTTC.

The gene calls are TRBV7-2 and TRBJ1-1; D possibly corresponds to TRBD1 (6 bases). V was clipped by 1 base and J by 8 bases, with 11 bases between them. Germline V gene sequence: CDR1 SGHTA, CDR2 FQGNSA. The CDR3 has 13 amino acids. This CDR3 is CASSLVPQGEAFF. The CDR3 nucleotides are TGTGCCAGCAGCTTAGTGCCCCAGGGGGAAGCTTTCTTT.

The V gene is TRBV11-2, the J gene TRBJ2-7; 10 nucleotides align to TRBD2. CDR1 and CDR2 (germline): SGHAT, FQNNGV. The CDR3 runs to 17 residues. V dropped 0 bases and J dropped 5; count of bases not matched to a gene: 10. The CDR3 coding sequence is TGTGCCAGCAGCTTAGACAGACTAGCGGGCGGGAGTCACGAGCAGTACTTC. Its translation is CASSLDRLAGGSHEQYF.

With regard to this clone: The junction and the germline gene differ at one end; a read error may be behind it. V and J are TRBV2 and TRBJ1-6; TRBD1 matches 8 bases. CDR1 and CDR2 from the germline V gene are SNHLY and FYNNEI. CDR3 size: 15 residues. The CDR3 reads CASSESTGGNSPLHF. The DNA of the CDR3 is TGTGCCAGCAGTGAATCTACAGGGGGAAATTCGCCCCTCCACTTT.

The J gene is TRBJ1-1, the V gene TRBV20-1; D is uncertain. Germline V CDR1 and CDR2: DFQATT, SNEGSKA (reference sequence). The CDR3 is 10 residues long. The V end lost 8 bases, the J end lost 2 bases, and 6 bases lay between the germline ends. DNA for the CDR3: TGCAGTCAAAAAAACACTGAAGCTTTCTTT. It codes for CSQKNTEAFF.

The chain links TRBV18 to TRBJ2-2, with 13 positions matching TRBD2. The germline V gene has CDR1 KGHSH and CDR2 LQKENI. The V and J ends lost 5 bases and 2 bases, in that order; junction bases with no gene match: 2. The CDR3 consists of 16 residues. CDR3 loop: CASSAGLAGNTGELFF. The CDR3 nucleotides are TGTGCCAGCTCAGCGGGACTAGCGGGAAACACCGGGGAGCTGTTTTTT.

This chain joins TRBV4-1 and TRBJ2-7; TRBD1 aligns across 8 bases. CDR3 length: 14 residues. V shed 1 base and J 4 bases; nucleotides not matched to a gene: 3. Germline V gives CDR1 MGHRA, CDR2 YSYEKL. The CDR3 nucleotides are TGCGCCAGCAGCCAAGCGGACAGGGTTTACGAGCAGTACTTC. This sequence encodes CASSQADRVYEQYF.

The chain joins TRBV7-9 to TRBJ2-7, with unresolved D. The CDR3 covers 13 residues. Germline values: CDR1 SEHNR, CDR2 FQNEAQ (reference sequence). The V and J ends lost 3 bases and 4 bases respectively, with 10 bases between them. CDR3 coding DNA: TGTGCCAGCAGCTTTGAGGCCCAATACGAGCAGTACTTC. It is translated as CASSFEAQYEQYF.

This rearrangement joins TRBV6-5 to TRBJ2-2; D is undetermined. Per germline, CDR1 MNHEY and CDR2 SVGAGI. The length of the CDR3 is 14 residues. Trimming left V 8 bases short and J 4 bases short, with 14 bases between. The CDR3 region has the DNA TGTGCCAGCTCGTGGGCTATTTTCACCGGGGAGCTGTTTTTT. This encodes CASSWAIFTGELFF.

The chain links TRBV6-4 to TRBJ2-7, with 8 bases that match TRBD2. V lost 4 bases, J lost 6 bases, and 8 bases stayed unmatched. Germline V gene data show CDR1 as MRHNA and CDR2 as SNTAGT. The length of the CDR3 is 14 residues. CDR3 amino acids: CASSADRTSSEQYF. The DNA for the CDR3 is TGTGCCAGCAGTGCCGATCGGACTAGCTCCGAGCAGTACTTC.

The genes are TRBV5-4 and TRBJ2-3; unclear D gene. Trimming pared 1 base from V and 1 base from J, leaving 4 bases between. The CDR3 sequence is 13 residues long. Germline V gene data show CDR1 as SGHNT and CDR2 as YYREEE (reference sequence). This CDR3 is CASSLYGTDTQYF. The CDR3 coding sequence is TGTGCCAGCAGCTTGTATGGCACAGATACGCAGTATTTT.

This clone was found once. CDR3 sequence (DNA): TGTGCCAGCAGCTCAGTTGGGGGGGTGACGACTGAAGCTTTCTTT. It yields the protein CASSSVGGVTTEAFF. The chain employs TRBV5-4 and TRBJ1-1, with D perhaps TRBD1 (5 bases). The CDR3 sequence is 15 residues long. CDR1 and CDR2 (germline): SGHNT, YYREEE (reference sequence). V was clipped by 3 bases and J by 5 bases, with 17 bases between them.

The chain carries TRBV9 and TRBJ2-7; unclear D gene. The CDR3 contains 15 residues. CDR1 is SGDLS and CDR2 is YYNGEE in the germline V gene. Trimming removed 3 bases at V and 2 bases at J, with 15 bases between. The CDR3 bases are TGTGCCAGCAGCGGGAGTTTCTACGCCACCTACGAGCAGTACTTC. This codes for CASSGSFYATYEQYF.

The chain recombines TRBV5-1 with TRBJ1-2, with 7 bases that match TRBD1. The junction had 7 bases not matched to a gene; V was cut back by 0 bases and J by 2 bases. This CDR3 has 16 residues. The germline CDR1 and CDR2 sequences are SGHRS and YFSETQ. The CDR3 is CASSLDPARGNYGYTF. The CDR3 DNA reads TGCGCCAGCAGCTTGGATCCGGCCAGGGGGAACTATGGCTACACCTTC.

This chain links TRBV11-2 with TRBJ2-5, with 11 bases lining up with TRBD1. Germline values: CDR1 SGHAT, CDR2 FQNNGV. V was pared by 1 base and J by 4 bases, with 8 bases of the junction left unmatched. The CDR3 runs 17 residues. The CDR3 nucleotides are TGTGCCAGCAGCTTAGGGACAGGGGGCTGGATGATAGAGACCCAGTACTTC. This encodes CASSLGTGGWMIETQYF.

The DNA of the CDR3 is TGTGCCAGCAGCGTGAGCGGGGGGCTACCCGTCACAGATACGCAGTATTTT. Amino acid sequence: CASSVSGGLPVTDTQYF. V and J are TRBV9 and TRBJ2-3; 9 bases line up with TRBD2. V was clipped by 2 bases and J by 2 bases; unmatched bases: 9. Germline V gives CDR1 SGDLS, CDR2 YYNGEE. The CDR3 is 17 residues long.

CDR3 sequence: CASSFTGTTYEQYF. The CDR3, as DNA: TGTGCCAGCAGCTTCACAGGAACAACCTACGAGCAGTACTTC. The V and J genes are TRBV11-3 and TRBJ2-7, with D possibly being TRBD1 (5 bases). Trimming removed 3 bases at V and 2 bases at J, with 11 bases between. CDR3 length: 14 residues. In germline, CDR1 is SGHNT, CDR2 YENEEA. Based on the CDR3 plus reference TRBV11-3 and TRBJ2-7, the full variable domain is EAGVVQSPRYKIIEKKQPVAFWCNPISGHNTLYWYLQNLGQGPELLIRYENEEAVDDSQLPKDRFSAERLKGVDSTLKIQPAELGDSAVYLCASSFTGTTYEQYFGPGTRLTVT.

Only one count was recorded for this clone. This chain joins TRBV12-5 and TRBJ2-2; D unclear. Germline-derived CDR1 and CDR2 are LGHNT and FRNRAP. This CDR3 region has 13 residues. V lost 1 base and J 6 bases, leaving 6 bases between the germline ends. CDR3 amino acids: CASGLETPGELFF. The CDR3 DNA reads as TGTGCTAGTGGTTTGGAAACTCCCGGGGAGCTGTTTTTT.

This chain links TRBV6-5 with TRBJ2-3; 11 positions match TRBD2. The CDR3 runs to 15 residues. Germline V gene sequence: CDR1 MNHEY, CDR2 SVGAGI. V lost 4 bases to trimming and J lost 4 bases; unmatched junction nucleotides: 4. CDR3 in amino acids: CASSSTSGAADTQYF. The CDR3 region has the DNA TGTGCCAGCAGTTCGACTAGCGGGGCAGCAGATACGCAGTATTTT.